Here is one T cell receptor (beta chain) with its context. The junction differs from germline at one of its ends, possibly a read error. TCR beta cDNA was prepared out of around 460 ng total RNA by means of a constant-region primer. Slightly modified ARM-PCR, run as three nested multiplex PCR rounds, produced the TCR beta libraries. TRBV1-TRBV30 forward primers paired with a C-beta reverse primer were used in the first two PCR rounds, which ran approximately 11 cycles each. TCRdb re-derived calls from the multiplex PCR reads in MiXCR, one entry per CDR3 protein. The sample has 95,000 to 150,000 distinct CDR3 sequences; 64% are singletons. This entry comes from a study of tumor-infiltrating lymphocytes in primary liver carcinoma. Background on the study: Samples returned roughly 3.65 to 7.13 million productive TCRbeta reads, a yield that was similar across tissue types.

Investigators took RNA and DNA out together from 20-30 mg of unsorted bulk tissue. The CDR3 loop spans 15 amino acids. CDR1 SGHRS and CDR2 YFSETQ come from the germline V gene. Sequencing was done on a sample of liver tumor tissue from sampling region 3. Subset indicated: tumor region T3, left-lateral pole. The chain carries TRBV5-1 and TRBJ1-2, with TRBD1 matching 7 bases. The TCR originated in a woman aged 55-69 years with primary liver carcinoma and hepatitis B virus infection. The CDR3 nucleotides are TGCGCCAGTAGCCCGGGGGACAGCGGGAACTATAGCTACACCTTC. It translates to CASSPGDSGNYSYTF.